This T cell receptor beta chain was observed in a study of blood T cell repertoires in COVID-19. Per germline, CDR1 SGHTA and CDR2 FQGNSA. The ends lost 1 base at V and 0 bases at J; junction bases unmatched: 3. The CDR3 has 16 amino acids. Original processing methods: Quantification of nucleated cells was approximated via reference gene primer amplification. Using immunoSEQ multiplex PCR, the repertoire was profiled, and TCRdb retains in-frame clones only, with some absent. The V and J calls and clone size come from that table; D and trimming were worked out from the DNA. The repertoire includes about 250,000 clones, about 80% of them detected once, and 3.3% sits in the top ten.

This sequence was found in an elderly woman with acute or convalescent COVID-19. Sequenced sample: peripheral blood. The chain recombines TRBV7-2 with TRBJ2-1; TRBD2 aligns across 7 bases. The DNA of the CDR3 is TGTGCCAGCAGCTTAGGGGGGGGAGCCTCCTACAATGAGCAGTTCTTC. The encoded protein is CASSLGGGASYNEQFF.